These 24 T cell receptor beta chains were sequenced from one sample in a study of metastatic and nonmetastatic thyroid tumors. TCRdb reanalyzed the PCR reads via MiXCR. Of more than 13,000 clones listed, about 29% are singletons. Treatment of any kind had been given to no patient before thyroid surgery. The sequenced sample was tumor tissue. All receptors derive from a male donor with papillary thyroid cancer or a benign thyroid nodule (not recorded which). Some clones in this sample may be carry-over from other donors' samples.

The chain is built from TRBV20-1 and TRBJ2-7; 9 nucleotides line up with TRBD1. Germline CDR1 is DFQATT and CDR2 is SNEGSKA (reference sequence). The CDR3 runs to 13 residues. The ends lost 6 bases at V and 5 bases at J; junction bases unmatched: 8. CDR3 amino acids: CSAEGTGSDEQYF. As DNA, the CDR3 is TGCAGTGCCGAGGGGACAGGGTCCGACGAGCAGTACTTC.

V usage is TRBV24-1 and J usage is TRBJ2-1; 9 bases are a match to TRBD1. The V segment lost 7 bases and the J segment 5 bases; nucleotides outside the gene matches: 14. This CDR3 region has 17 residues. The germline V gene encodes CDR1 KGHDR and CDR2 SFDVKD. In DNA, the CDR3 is TGTGCCACCAGCCCACAGGGGGCCGGAGTGGGTAACAATGAGCAGTTCTTC. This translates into CATSPQGAGVGNNEQFF.

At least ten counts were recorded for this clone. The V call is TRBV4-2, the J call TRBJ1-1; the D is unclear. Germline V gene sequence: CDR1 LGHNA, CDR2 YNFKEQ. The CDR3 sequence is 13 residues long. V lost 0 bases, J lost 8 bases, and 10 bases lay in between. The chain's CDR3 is CASSQERASEAFF. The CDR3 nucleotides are TGTGCCAGCAGCCAAGAGAGGGCTTCGGAAGCTTTCTTT.

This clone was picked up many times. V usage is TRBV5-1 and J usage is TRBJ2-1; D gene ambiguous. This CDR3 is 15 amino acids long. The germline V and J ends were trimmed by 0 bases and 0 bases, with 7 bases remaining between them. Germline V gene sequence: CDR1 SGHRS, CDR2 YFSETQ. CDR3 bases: TGCGCCAGCAGCTTGGTACTAAACTCCTACAATGAGCAGTTCTTC. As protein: CASSLVLNSYNEQFF.

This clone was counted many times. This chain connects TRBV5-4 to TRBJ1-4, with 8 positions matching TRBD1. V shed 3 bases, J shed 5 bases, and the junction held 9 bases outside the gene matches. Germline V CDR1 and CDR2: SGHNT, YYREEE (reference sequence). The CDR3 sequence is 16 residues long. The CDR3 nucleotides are TGTGCCAGCAGCTCCGGACAGGGTCTGGAGAATGAAAAACTGTTTTTT. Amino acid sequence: CASSSGQGLENEKLFF. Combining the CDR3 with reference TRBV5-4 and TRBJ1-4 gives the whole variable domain ETGVTQSPTHLIKTRGQQVTLRCSSQSGHNTVSWYQQALGQGPQFIFQYYREEENGRGNFPPRFSGLQFPNYSSELNVNALELDDSALYLCASSSGQGLENEKLFFGSGTQLSVL.

In DNA form, the CDR3 reads TGCGCCAGCAGCTTTGATCGTTTCCAAGAGACCCAGTACTTC. Translation: CASSFDRFQETQYF. The chain carries TRBV5-1 and TRBJ2-5, with D hard to call. Trimming took off 2 bases at V and 1 base at J, with 9 bases between the two ends. CDR3 length: 14 amino acids. The V gene's germline CDR1 is SGHRS and CDR2 YFSETQ.

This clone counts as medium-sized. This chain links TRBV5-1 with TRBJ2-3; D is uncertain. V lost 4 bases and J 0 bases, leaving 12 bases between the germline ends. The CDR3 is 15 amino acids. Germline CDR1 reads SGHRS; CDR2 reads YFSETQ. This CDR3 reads CASSGPLSSTDTQYF. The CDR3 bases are TGCGCCAGCAGCGGACCACTATCTAGCACAGATACGCAGTATTTT.

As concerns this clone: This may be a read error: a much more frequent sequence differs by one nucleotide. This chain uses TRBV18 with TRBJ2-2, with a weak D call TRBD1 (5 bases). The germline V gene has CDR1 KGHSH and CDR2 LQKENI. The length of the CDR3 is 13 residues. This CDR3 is CATSPQDTGELFF. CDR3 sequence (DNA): TGTGCCACCTCACCACAGGACACCGGGGAGCTGTTTTTT.

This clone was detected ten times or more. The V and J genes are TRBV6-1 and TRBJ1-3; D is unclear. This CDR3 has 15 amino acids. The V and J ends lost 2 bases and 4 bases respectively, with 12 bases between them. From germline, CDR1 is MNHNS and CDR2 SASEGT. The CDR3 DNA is TGTGCCAGCAGTGAACCATCCAAAAGGGGAAACACCATATATTTT. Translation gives CASSEPSKRGNTIYF.

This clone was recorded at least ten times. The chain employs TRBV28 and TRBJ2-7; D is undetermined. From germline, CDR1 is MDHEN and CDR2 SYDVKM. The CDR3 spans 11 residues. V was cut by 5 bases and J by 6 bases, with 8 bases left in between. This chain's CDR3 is CASSGNREQYF. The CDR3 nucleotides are TGTGCCAGCAGTGGCAACCGCGAGCAGTACTTC.

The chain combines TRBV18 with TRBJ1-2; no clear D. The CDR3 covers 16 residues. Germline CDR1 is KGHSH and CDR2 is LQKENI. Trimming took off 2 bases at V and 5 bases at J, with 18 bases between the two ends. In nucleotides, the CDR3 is TGTGCCAGCTCACCAGTCGGTTCTGGGAATCTATATGGCTACACCTTC. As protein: CASSPVGSGNLYGYTF. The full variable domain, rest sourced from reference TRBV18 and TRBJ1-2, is NAGVMQNPRHLVRRRGQEARLRCSPMKGHSHVYWYRQLPEEGLKFMVYLQKENIIDESGMPKERFSAEFPKEGPSILRIQQVVRGDSAAYFCASSPVGSGNLYGYTFGSGTRLTVV.

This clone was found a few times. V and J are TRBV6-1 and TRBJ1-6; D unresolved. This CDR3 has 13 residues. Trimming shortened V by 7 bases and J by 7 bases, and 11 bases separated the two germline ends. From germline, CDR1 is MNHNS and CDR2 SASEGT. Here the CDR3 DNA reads TGTGCCAGCACCACACTGGAGAATTCACCCCTCCACTTT. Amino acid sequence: CASTTLENSPLHF.

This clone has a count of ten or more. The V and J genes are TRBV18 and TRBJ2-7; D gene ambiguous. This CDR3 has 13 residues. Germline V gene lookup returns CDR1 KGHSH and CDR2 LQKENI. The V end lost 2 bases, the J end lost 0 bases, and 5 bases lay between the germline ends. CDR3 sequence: CASSPGDSYEQYF. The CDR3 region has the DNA TGTGCCAGCTCACCAGGGGACTCCTACGAGCAGTACTTC.

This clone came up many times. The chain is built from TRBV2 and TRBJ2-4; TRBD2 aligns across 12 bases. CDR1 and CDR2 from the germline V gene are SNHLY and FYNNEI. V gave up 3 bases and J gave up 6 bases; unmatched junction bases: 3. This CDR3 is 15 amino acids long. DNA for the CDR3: TGTGCCAGCAGTGAGCTAGCGGGAGGGGTAAACATTCAGTACTTC. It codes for CASSELAGGVNIQYF.

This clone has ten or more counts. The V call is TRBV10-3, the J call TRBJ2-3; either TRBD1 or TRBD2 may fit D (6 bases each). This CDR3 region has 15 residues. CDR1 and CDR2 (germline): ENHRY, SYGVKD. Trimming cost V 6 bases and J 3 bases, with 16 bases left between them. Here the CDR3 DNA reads TGTGCCATCAGGGCTAGGGGGGCAGGGACAGATACGCAGTATTTT. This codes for CAIRARGAGTDTQYF.

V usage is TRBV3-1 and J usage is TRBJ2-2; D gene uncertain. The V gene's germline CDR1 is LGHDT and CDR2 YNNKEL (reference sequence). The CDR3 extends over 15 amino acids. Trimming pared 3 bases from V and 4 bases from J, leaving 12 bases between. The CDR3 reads CASSQSSYSTGELFF. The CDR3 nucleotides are TGTGCCAGCAGCCAGTCCTCCTACAGCACCGGGGAGCTGTTTTTT.

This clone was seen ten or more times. The CDR3 DNA sequence: TGCAGCGTTCTTAGGGACACTGAAGCTTTCTTT. It translates to CSVLRDTEAFF. J is TRBJ1-1 and V is TRBV29-1; D call uncertain. Looked up from germline, CDR1 is SQVTM and CDR2 is ANQGSEA. This CDR3 is built from 11 residues. Trimming pared 5 bases from V and 3 bases from J, leaving 7 bases between.

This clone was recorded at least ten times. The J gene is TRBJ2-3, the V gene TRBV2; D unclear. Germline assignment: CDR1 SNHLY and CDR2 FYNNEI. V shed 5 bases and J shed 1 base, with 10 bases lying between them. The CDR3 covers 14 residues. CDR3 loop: CASSLAPRTDTQYF. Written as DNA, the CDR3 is TGTGCCAGCAGTTTAGCCCCCCGCACAGATACGCAGTATTTT.

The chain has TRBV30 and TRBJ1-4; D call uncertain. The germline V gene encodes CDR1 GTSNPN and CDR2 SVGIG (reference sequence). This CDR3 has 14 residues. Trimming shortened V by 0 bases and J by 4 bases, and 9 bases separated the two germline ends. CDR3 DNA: TGTGCCTGGAGTGTAGGTCGAATTAATGAAAAACTGTTTTTT. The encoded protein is CAWSVGRINEKLFF.

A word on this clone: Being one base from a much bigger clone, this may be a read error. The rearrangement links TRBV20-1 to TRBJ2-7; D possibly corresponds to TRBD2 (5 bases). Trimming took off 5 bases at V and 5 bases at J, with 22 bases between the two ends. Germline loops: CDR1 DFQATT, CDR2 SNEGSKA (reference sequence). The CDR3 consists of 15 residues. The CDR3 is CSAAGLAGSPDEQYF. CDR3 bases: TGCAGTGCTGCTGGACTCGCTGGGTCCCCTGACGAGCAGTACTTC.

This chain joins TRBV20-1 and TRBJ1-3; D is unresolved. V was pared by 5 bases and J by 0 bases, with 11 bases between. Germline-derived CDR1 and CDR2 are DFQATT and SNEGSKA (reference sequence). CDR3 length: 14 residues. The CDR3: CSAFTRDSGNTIYF. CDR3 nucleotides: TGCAGTGCTTTTACAAGGGACTCTGGAAACACCATATATTTT.

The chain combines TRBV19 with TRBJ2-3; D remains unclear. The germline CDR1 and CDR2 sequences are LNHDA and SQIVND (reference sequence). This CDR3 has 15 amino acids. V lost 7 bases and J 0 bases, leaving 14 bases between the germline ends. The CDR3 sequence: CASKVGDFSTDTQYF. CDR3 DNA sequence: TGTGCCAGTAAGGTCGGAGATTTTAGCACAGATACGCAGTATTTT. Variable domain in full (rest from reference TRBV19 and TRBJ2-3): DGGITQSPKYLFRKEGQNVTLSCEQNLNHDAMYWYRQDPGQGLRLIYYSQIVNDFQKGDIAEGYSVSREKKESFPLTVTSAQKNPTAFYLCASKVGDFSTDTQYFGPGTRLTVL.

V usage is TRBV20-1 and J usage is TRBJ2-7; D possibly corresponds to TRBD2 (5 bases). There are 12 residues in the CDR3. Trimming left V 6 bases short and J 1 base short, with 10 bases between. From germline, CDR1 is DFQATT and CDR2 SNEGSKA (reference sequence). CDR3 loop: CSARRSSYEQYF. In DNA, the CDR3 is TGCAGTGCCCGGAGGAGTTCCTACGAGCAGTACTTC.

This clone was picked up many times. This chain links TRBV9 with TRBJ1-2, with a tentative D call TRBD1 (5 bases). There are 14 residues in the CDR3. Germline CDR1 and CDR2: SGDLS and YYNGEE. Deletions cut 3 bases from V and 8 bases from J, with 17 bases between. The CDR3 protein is CASSAWTGRGGYTF. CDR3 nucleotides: TGTGCCAGCAGCGCGTGGACGGGCCGGGGCGGCTACACCTTC.